This T cell receptor (beta chain) emerged from a study of T-cell reconstitution after alpha-beta-depleted transplantation in children. Notes on the study in general: Some patients' high day-60 TCRbeta diversity was traced to surviving recipient T cells and thymic progenitors. The study reportedly traced alpha-beta T cells about two months after transplant to several hundred expanded graft clones. The authors attributed T-cell counts and diversity one year after transplant mostly to newly produced T cells.

The ends were cut back, 4 bases at V and 7 bases at J, with 14 bases in the middle. The germline V gene has CDR1 ENHRY and CDR2 SYGVKD. CDR3 length: 15 residues. Preparation of the TCRbeta library involved a method that used unique molecular identifiers. TCRdb called the PCR reads again in MiXCR, with one record for every CDR3 protein. The repertoire holds about 220,000 distinct CDR3 sequences, approximately 19% seen once, with around 45% in the top ten. This clonotype was counted only a few times. Its cognate antigen is unknown. The V and J genes are TRBV10-3 and TRBJ1-6, with no clear D. The sequence was obtained from a male patient aged 2 to 9 who had a stem cell transplant for acute lymphoblastic leukemia, so the T cells may come from the graft donor. The sequenced sample was PBMCs, mostly from graft donor cells, obtained 360 days after TCRalphabeta/CD19-depleted stem cell transplant. CDR3 amino acids: CAISGGERSNSPLHF. CDR3 DNA sequence: TGTGCCATCAGTGGTGGCGAGCGATCCAATTCACCCCTCCACTTT.